This T cell receptor beta chain was documented in a study of cytomegalovirus exposure and HLA in healthy donors. The overall study: A previous analysis identified 100 million to 120 million unique TCR beta sequences derived from around 180 million T cells. Assignment to the Caucasian-associated ancestry cluster applied to approximately 80% of the approximately 360 genotyped donors.

With regard to this clone: A read error may account for a junction end that differs from germline.

The PCR made use of 60 Vbeta and 13 Jbeta primers. TCRdb's table, derived via immunoSEQ multiplex PCR, lists solely in-frame clones and lacks some. This sample has under 200,000 clones, with over 80% found just once. The receptor's source is a male donor in good health and CMV-seronegative. Sequencing was carried out using PBMCs.

The CDR3 loop reads CARSVQGNQPQHF. CDR3 coding DNA: TGTGCCCGGAGTGTACAAGGCAATCAGCCCCAGCATTTT. This chain links TRBV30 with TRBJ1-5; D uncertain. Germline assignment: CDR1 GTSNPN and CDR2 SVGIG (reference sequence). This CDR3 region has 13 residues.